The 9 T cell receptor beta chains below all came from one sample that was sequenced in a study of T-cell memory formation after mild COVID-19. TCRdb fed the 5' RACE reads into MiXCR, producing one record per CDR3 protein. The sample contains 360,000 or so distinct CDR3 sequences, approximately 29% of which appear only once. The sample comprised PBMCs or a T cell subset sorted from them (not recorded which). The receptors were sampled from an adult woman who had mild COVID-19 (a few samples of this study predate the infection). Cell type and time point are not known.

This clonotype has just a few counts. The chain has TRBV6-2 or TRBV6-3 and TRBJ2-2, with 7 bases lining up with TRBD2. Trimming at V came to 7 bases and at J to 3 bases, leaving 8 bases not matched to a gene. This CDR3 region has 15 residues. In germline, CDR1 is MNHEY, CDR2 SVGEGT. CDR3 sequence: CASNSGGLDTGELFF. The CDR3 DNA reads TGTGCCAGCAATTCGGGGGGATTGGACACCGGGGAGCTGTTTTTT.

This clonotype was seen only a few times. The J gene is TRBJ2-7, the V gene TRBV4-2, with D possibly TRBD2 on 5 matching bases. The V end was cut by 4 bases, the J end by 3 bases, with 13 bases between. Germline lookup yields CDR1 LGHNA and CDR2 YNFKEQ. The CDR3 runs to 14 residues. The DNA for the CDR3 is TGTGCCAGCAGCCCCCGCGAGGGAGTCTACGAGCAGTACTTC. Translated, it gives CASSPREGVYEQYF.

This clonotype was detected a few times. The chain employs TRBV3-1 and TRBJ2-7; TRBD1 agrees at 7 bases. The J segment lost 1 base and the V segment lost 4 bases, leaving 4 bases of the junction unmatched. The germline V gene encodes CDR1 LGHDT and CDR2 YNNKEL (reference sequence). The CDR3 runs 14 residues. The CDR3 reads CASSRDSQSYEQYF. CDR3 in DNA: TGTGCCAGCAGCCGGGACAGTCAGTCCTACGAGCAGTACTTC.

The rearrangement uses TRBV6-5 and TRBJ1-6; D call uncertain. This CDR3 region has 17 residues. Trimming took 2 bases from V and 7 from J, leaving 18 bases between them. Germline CDR1 is MNHEY and CDR2 is SVGAGI. In DNA form, the CDR3 reads TGTGCCAGCAGTTACAACTTCCGAGCAGGCTCCAATTCACCCCTCCACTTT. The encoded protein is CASSYNFRAGSNSPLHF.

The chain employs TRBV6-5 and TRBJ1-1; D unresolved. The CDR3 extends over 15 amino acids. Deletions cut 4 bases from V and 1 base from J, with 13 bases between. In germline, CDR1 is MNHEY, CDR2 SVGAGI. The CDR3 loop reads CASSSPAGENTEAFF. The CDR3 bases are TGTGCCAGCAGTTCGCCCGCTGGGGAGAACACTGAAGCTTTCTTT.

The genes are TRBV9 and TRBJ2-1, with D unresolved. Trimming left V 1 base short and J 0 bases short, with 8 bases between. Per germline, CDR1 SGDLS and CDR2 YYNGEE. This CDR3 has 15 amino acids. CDR3 region: CASSVLGTSYNEQFF. The CDR3 region has the DNA TGTGCCAGCAGCGTACTCGGTACCTCCTACAATGAGCAGTTCTTC.

This clonotype turned up a few times. This rearrangement joins TRBV11-2 to TRBJ2-1; 8 bases align to TRBD1. Germline V gene lookup returns CDR1 SGHAT and CDR2 FQNNGV. This CDR3 is 18 amino acids long. V was clipped by 0 bases and J by 10 bases; unmatched bases: 17. This CDR3 reads CASSLDLFSQGAIQEQFF. The CDR3 coding sequence is TGTGCCAGCAGCTTAGATCTTTTTTCGCAGGGGGCGATTCAGGAGCAGTTCTTC.

The gene calls are TRBV7-9 and TRBJ1-4; D perhaps matches TRBD1 (6 bases). Germline V gene lookup returns CDR1 SEHNR and CDR2 FQNEAQ (reference sequence). Trimming shortened V by 0 bases and J by 8 bases, and 16 bases separated the two germline ends. This CDR3 contains 16 residues. CDR3 region: CASSLASGGAGEKLFF. The CDR3 nucleotides are TGTGCCAGCAGCTTAGCGTCGGGGGGCGCTGGGGAAAAACTGTTTTTT. The whole variable domain, remainder taken from reference TRBV7-9 and TRBJ1-4, is DTGVSQNPRHKITKRGQNVTFRCDPISEHNRLYWYRQTLGQGPEFLTYFQNEAQLEKSRLLSDRFSAERPKGSFSTLEIQRTEQGDSAMYLCASSLASGGAGEKLFFGSGTQLSVL.

This clonotype was counted between two and nine times. An end of the junction does not agree with germline; a read error may underlie this. The rearrangement uses TRBV20-1 and TRBJ2-1; 8 nucleotides line up with TRBD1. The CDR3 loop spans 14 amino acids. In germline, CDR1 is DFQATT, CDR2 SNEGSKA (reference sequence). CDR3 in DNA: TGCAGTGCCAGAGACAGGGGTAATTGGGCTGAGCAGTTCTTC. Encoded protein: CSARDRGNWAEQFF.